The 21 T cell receptor beta chains listed next were all sequenced from one sample in a study of blood T cell repertoires in COVID-19. The method was immunoSEQ multiplex PCR; TCRdb's version includes in-frame clones alone and lacks a portion of them. The sample consists of about 80,000 clones, 91% of them appearing once. The sequencing sample was made of peripheral blood. The receptor set was obtained from a woman aged 45-65 years in a cohort sampled during active COVID-19.

The rearrangement uses TRBV25-1 and TRBJ1-6, with D possibly being TRBD1 (5 bases). Germline V gives CDR1 MGHDK, CDR2 SYGVNS. The CDR3 covers 14 residues. V lost 5 bases and J lost 4, with 9 bases in between. CDR3 nucleotide sequence: TGTGCCAGCAGTTTGGGGGGGTATAATTCACCCCTCCACTTT. It translates to CASSLGGYNSPLHF. Combining the CDR3 with reference TRBV25-1 and TRBJ1-6 gives the whole variable domain EADIYQTPRYLVIGTGKKITLECSQTMGHDKMYWYQQDPGMELHLIHYSYGVNSTEKGDLSSESTVSRIRTEHFPLTLESARPSHTSQYLCASSLGGYNSPLHFGNGTRLTVT.

The rearrangement links TRBV7-8 to TRBJ1-5; tentative D call: TRBD1 (6 bases). Deletions cut 3 bases from V and 4 bases from J, with 7 bases between. There are 13 residues in the CDR3. Germline V lookup: CDR1 SGHVS, CDR2 FQNEAQ. CDR3 coding DNA: TGTGCCAGCAGCTTGACAGGTAATCAGCCCCAGCATTTT. This sequence encodes CASSLTGNQPQHF.

This clone is a singleton in its sample. J is TRBJ2-6 and V is TRBV10-2; 10 nucleotides line up with TRBD1. Germline lookup yields CDR1 WSHSY and CDR2 SAAADI. J gave up 2 bases and V 6 bases, and 1 base lay outside the gene matches. The CDR3 covers 15 residues. The CDR3 is CASSGQGAGANVLTF. The CDR3 DNA reads as TGCGCCAGCAGCGGACAGGGGGCTGGGGCCAACGTCCTGACTTTC.

This rearrangement joins TRBV27 to TRBJ2-7, with D possibly being TRBD2 (5 bases). The CDR3 spans 13 residues. Germline CDR1 reads MNHEY; CDR2 reads SMNVEV (reference sequence). V lost 5 bases to trimming and J lost 5 bases, with 13 bases between them. The CDR3 loop is CASSRRTGNEQYF. CDR3 nucleotides: TGTGCCAGCAGTCGACGGACTGGTAACGAGCAGTACTTC.

This clone appeared a single time. This chain links TRBV27 with TRBJ1-2, with D uncertain. The V gene lost 3 bases and the J gene lost 5 bases, with 7 bases spanning the gap. Germline lookup yields CDR1 MNHEY and CDR2 SMNVEV (reference sequence). This CDR3 comprises 12 residues. The CDR3 DNA is TGTGCCAGCAGTTTTCGGGGATATGGCTACACCTTC. This gives the protein CASSFRGYGYTF.

The chain couples TRBV4-2 to TRBJ2-2, with 12 nucleotides matching TRBD2. CDR1 and CDR2 (germline): LGHNA, YNFKEQ. V trimming: 3 bases; J trimming: 2 bases; junction bases outside the gene matches: 10. This CDR3 has 19 residues. CDR3 residues: CASSHPPSGLAGNTGELFF. The CDR3 DNA sequence: TGTGCCAGCAGCCATCCCCCGTCGGGACTAGCGGGTAACACCGGGGAGCTGTTTTTT.

J is TRBJ2-3 and V is TRBV23-1; no reliable D call. TRBV23-1 is designated an ORF whose function remains uncertain. The CDR3 spans 15 residues. Between the trimmed V and J ends, which lost 2 bases and 3 bases, there was a span of 12 bases. The CDR3 DNA sequence: TGCGCCAGCAGTCAAGGGCTCTTAAGAACAGATACGCAGTATTTT. Residues: CASSQGLLRTDTQYF.

The J gene is TRBJ1-1, the V gene TRBV28, with D unresolved. Trimming shortened V by 6 bases and J by 1 base, and 12 bases separated the two germline ends. The CDR3 contains 14 residues. Germline V gene sequence: CDR1 MDHEN, CDR2 SYDVKM. The CDR3 DNA sequence: TGTGCCAGCAGGATCGAGAGGGAGAACACTGAAGCTTTCTTT. Its protein is CASRIERENTEAFF.

The chain employs TRBV3-1 (or the pseudogene TRBV3-2) and TRBJ1-3, with 7 bases identical to TRBD1. The CDR3 totals 14 residues. V gave up 5 bases and J gave up 4 bases; unmatched junction bases: 5. Germline V gene data show CDR1 as LGHDT and CDR2 as YNNKEL (reference sequence). CDR3 nucleotides: TGTGCCAGCAGCTCTGGGACAGTCGGAAACACCATATATTTT. Its translation: CASSSGTVGNTIYF.

Only a few counts were recorded for this clone. The rearrangement links TRBV19 to TRBJ1-1, with 8 bases fitting TRBD1. The CDR3 is made up of 13 amino acids. Germline CDR1 is LNHDA and CDR2 is SQIVND (reference sequence). After removal of 10 bases from V and 5 bases from J, the junction contained 9 bases not matched to a gene. CDR3 region: CATLTGVGTEAFF. The DNA for the CDR3 is TGTGCCACCTTGACAGGGGTAGGAACTGAAGCTTTCTTT.

V is TRBV5-1 and J is TRBJ2-2; D gene uncertain. V lost 1 base and J lost 7, with 11 bases in between. This CDR3 region has 14 residues. The germline CDR1 and CDR2 sequences are SGHRS and YFSETQ. The CDR3: CASSLLLASGELFF. CDR3 bases: TGCGCCAGCAGCTTGCTCTTAGCTAGCGGGGAGCTGTTTTTT. The full variable domain, completed using reference TRBV5-1 and TRBJ2-2, is KAGVTQTPRYLIKTRGQQVTLSCSPISGHRSVSWYQQTPGQGLQFLFEYFSETQRNKGNFPGRFSGRQFSNSRSEMNVSTLELGDSALYLCASSLLLASGELFFGEGSRLTVL.

This chain links TRBV2 with TRBJ2-7; 8 bases are a match to TRBD1. Losses at the gene ends were 7 bases for V and 9 bases for J; bases not matched to a gene: 8. Germline CDR1 and CDR2: SNHLY and FYNNEI. The CDR3 sequence is 12 residues long. The CDR3 region is CASKMDREGQYF. The CDR3 DNA sequence: TGTGCCAGCAAAATGGACAGGGAAGGGCAGTACTTC.

J is TRBJ1-2 and V is TRBV27; TRBD1 might be the D (6 bases). V was trimmed by 2 bases and J by 1 base, leaving 14 bases between them. Germline CDR1 MNHEY, CDR2 SMNVEV (reference sequence). The CDR3 spans 16 residues. DNA for the CDR3: TGTGCCAGCAGTTTAAGCGGGACATATGGTAACTATGGCTACACCTTC. It specifies CASSLSGTYGNYGYTF.

This sequence joins TRBV9 and TRBJ1-5; 7 bases align to TRBD1. This CDR3 spans 19 amino acids. Trimming removed 0 bases from V and 0 bases from J; junction bases left unmatched: 12. Germline lookup yields CDR1 SGDLS and CDR2 YYNGEE. As DNA, the CDR3 is TGTGCCAGCAGCGTAGGTCCGGGGGCAGGGGGATATAGCAATCAGCCCCAGCATTTT. Encoded protein: CASSVGPGAGGYSNQPQHF.

This clone was counted once. This rearrangement joins TRBV6-5 to TRBJ1-3, with D uncertain. CDR1 and CDR2 (germline): MNHEY, SVGAGI. This CDR3 region has 16 residues. V dropped 0 bases and J dropped 2 bases, with 11 bases sitting between them. Here the CDR3 reads CASSYSGLLTGNTIYF. The CDR3 coding sequence is TGTGCCAGCAGTTACTCCGGACTCTTGACTGGAAACACCATATATTTT.

The chain links TRBV2 to TRBJ2-1; TRBD1 matches 10 bases. Germline CDR1 SNHLY, CDR2 FYNNEI. V lost 5 bases and J lost 3; bases outside the gene matches: 7. CDR3 length: 16 residues. CDR3 sequence: CASSSPGTGDYNEQFF. As DNA, the CDR3 is TGTGCCAGCAGTTCCCCCGGGACAGGGGACTACAATGAGCAGTTCTTC.

J is TRBJ2-1 and V is TRBV3-1 (or the pseudogene TRBV3-2); D gene uncertain. Trimming pared 4 bases from V and 5 bases from J, leaving 9 bases between. There are 13 residues in the CDR3. Germline values: CDR1 LGHDT, CDR2 YNNKEL (reference sequence). The DNA of the CDR3 is TGTGCCAGCAGCCTTAGAAGTCACAATGAGCAGTTCTTC. Amino acids: CASSLRSHNEQFF.

This chain uses TRBV15 with TRBJ1-5; no definite D call. The CDR3 spans 14 residues. Germline assignment: CDR1 LNHNV and CDR2 YYDKDF (reference sequence). Between the trimmed V and J ends, which lost 1 base and 4 bases, there was a span of 8 bases. The CDR3 sequence is CATSRGQRNQPQHF. The CDR3 nucleotides read TGTGCCACCAGCAGAGGTCAGAGGAATCAGCCCCAGCATTTT.

This chain links TRBV18 with TRBJ2-7; 10 bases are a match to TRBD1. The germline V gene has CDR1 KGHSH and CDR2 LQKENI. Trimming cost V 5 bases and J 7 bases; bases outside gene matches: 11. This CDR3 region has 15 residues. As DNA, the CDR3 is TGTGCCAGCTCATTTTCCCGGGACAGGGGTGAGGAGCAGTACTTC. Translation: CASSFSRDRGEEQYF.

This chain connects TRBV29-1 to TRBJ2-3; 7 nucleotides match TRBD1. Trimming took 7 bases from V and 4 from J; bases not matched to a gene: 2. CDR3 size: 11 residues. Germline values: CDR1 SQVTM, CDR2 ANQGSEA. The chain's CDR3 is CSATGPDTQYF. As DNA, the CDR3 is TGCAGCGCGACAGGGCCAGATACGCAGTATTTT.

CDR3 loop: CAISSDRVENEQYF. The DNA of the CDR3 is TGTGCCATCTCGTCCGACAGGGTGGAGAACGAGCAGTACTTC. The rearrangement joins TRBV10-3 to TRBJ2-7; 7 nucleotides align to TRBD1. CDR3 length: 14 residues. The trim removed 8 bases at V and 5 bases at J, leaving 12 bases unmatched. CDR1 and CDR2 (germline): ENHRY, SYGVKD.